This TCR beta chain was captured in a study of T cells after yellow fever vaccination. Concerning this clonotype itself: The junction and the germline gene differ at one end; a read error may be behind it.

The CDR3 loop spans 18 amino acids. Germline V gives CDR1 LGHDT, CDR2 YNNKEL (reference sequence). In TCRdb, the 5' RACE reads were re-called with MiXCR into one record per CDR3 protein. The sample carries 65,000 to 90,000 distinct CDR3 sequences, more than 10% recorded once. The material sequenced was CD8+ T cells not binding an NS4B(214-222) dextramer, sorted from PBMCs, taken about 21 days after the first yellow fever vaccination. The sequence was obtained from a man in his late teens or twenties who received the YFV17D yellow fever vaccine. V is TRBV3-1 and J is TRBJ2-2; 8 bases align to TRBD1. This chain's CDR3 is CACRGKPGQAPGTGELFF. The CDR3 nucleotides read TGTGCCTGCAGAGGCAAGCCGGGACAGGCTCCCGGCACCGGGGAGCTGTTTTTT.